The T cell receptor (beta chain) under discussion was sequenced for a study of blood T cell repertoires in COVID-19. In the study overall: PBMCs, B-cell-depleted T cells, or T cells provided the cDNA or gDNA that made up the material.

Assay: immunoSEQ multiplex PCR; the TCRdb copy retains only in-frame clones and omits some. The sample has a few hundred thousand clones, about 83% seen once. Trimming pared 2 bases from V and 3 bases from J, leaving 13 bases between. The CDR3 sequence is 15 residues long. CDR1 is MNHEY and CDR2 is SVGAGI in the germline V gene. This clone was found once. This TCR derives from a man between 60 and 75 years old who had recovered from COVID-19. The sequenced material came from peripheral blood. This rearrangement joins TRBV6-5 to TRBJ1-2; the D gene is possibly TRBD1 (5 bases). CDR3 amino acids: CASSYRGLGDYGYTF. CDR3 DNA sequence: TGTGCCAGCAGTTACAGGGGACTGGGCGACTATGGCTACACCTTC.